The 9 T cell receptor beta chains below were found in one sample sequenced in a study of T cell changes during pregnancy in multiple sclerosis. Method: immunoSEQ multiplex PCR; TCRdb's copy keeps in-frame clones and lacks some. The sample contains tens of thousands of clones, 91% of which appear only once. Sequences were derived from peripheral blood, sampled in the third trimester of pregnancy. The receptors here all came from a female donor in good health, enrolled as a control in a pregnancy study.

The CDR3 sequence is CASSQENGGVGYTF. The CDR3 nucleotides are TGCGCCAGCAGCCAAGAAAACGGGGGGGTTGGCTACACCTTC. J is TRBJ1-2 and V is TRBV4-1; possible D gene TRBD1, 5 bases. This CDR3 is built from 14 residues. Germline CDR1 is MGHRA and CDR2 is YSYEKL. Trimming took 0 bases from V and 7 from J, leaving 12 bases between them.

The rearrangement uses TRBV19 and TRBJ1-1, with TRBD1 identical over 8 bases. After removal of 8 bases from V and 2 bases from J, the junction contained 16 bases not matched to a gene. Germline CDR1 LNHDA, CDR2 SQIVND (reference sequence). The CDR3 has 17 residues. The CDR3 bases are TGTGCCAGTCGTCCATCTAGGCAGGGGGCCTTAAACACTGAAGCTTTCTTT. Translated: CASRPSRQGALNTEAFF. Combining the CDR3 with reference TRBV19 and TRBJ1-1 gives the whole variable domain DGGITQSPKYLFRKEGQNVTLSCEQNLNHDAMYWYRQDPGQGLRLIYYSQIVNDFQKGDIAEGYSVSREKKESFPLTVTSAQKNPTAFYLCASRPSRQGALNTEAFFGQGTRLTVV.

The CDR3 is CASSIEASGTRDTQYF. CDR3 coding DNA: TGTGCCAGCAGCATTGAGGCTAGCGGGACAAGGGATACGCAGTATTTT. This rearrangement joins TRBV5-6 to TRBJ2-3; 9 bases are shared with TRBD2. In germline, CDR1 is SGHDT, CDR2 YYEEEE. CDR3 length: 16 residues. V shed 4 bases and J 6 bases; nucleotides not matched to a gene: 12.

The gene calls are TRBV19 and TRBJ1-1, with unresolved D. The V gene's germline CDR1 is LNHDA and CDR2 SQIVND (reference sequence). The V gene lost 1 base and the J gene lost 1 base, with 4 bases spanning the gap. This CDR3 contains 13 residues. CDR3 in amino acids: CASSIAENTEAFF. DNA for the CDR3: TGTGCCAGTAGTATAGCAGAGAACACTGAAGCTTTCTTT.

The J gene is TRBJ2-1, the V gene TRBV2; 9 nucleotides agree with TRBD2. This CDR3 region has 14 residues. Trimming took 5 bases from V and 10 from J; bases not matched to a gene: 9. Germline CDR1 is SNHLY and CDR2 is FYNNEI. The CDR3 loop is CASSPGLAKSEQFF. Here the CDR3 DNA reads TGTGCCAGCAGTCCGGGACTAGCTAAGTCGGAGCAGTTCTTC. Complete variable domain (other parts from reference TRBV2 and TRBJ2-1): EPEVTQTPSHQVTQMGQEVILRCVPISNHLYFYWYRQILGQKVEFLVSFYNNEISEKSEIFDDQFSVERPDGSNFTLKIRSTKLEDSAMYFCASSPGLAKSEQFFGPGTRLTVL.

The chain has TRBV6-1 and TRBJ2-7; TRBD1 matches at 7 bases. This CDR3 comprises 14 residues. V lost 6 bases, J lost 4 bases, and 9 bases stayed unmatched. Germline CDR1 and CDR2: MNHNS and SASEGT. The CDR3 spells CASSTGAMGYEQYF. CDR3 coding DNA: TGTGCCAGCAGCACAGGGGCTATGGGTTACGAGCAGTACTTC.

This clone was counted between two and nine times. One end of the junction fails to match germline, which may point to a read error. The CDR3 loop is CASRLSTVSGNTIYF. The CDR3 region has the DNA TGTGCCAGCAGATTATCGACAGTTAGCGGAAACACCATATATTTT. This chain links TRBV28 with TRBJ1-3; tentative D call: TRBD1 (5 bases). The CDR3 extends over 15 amino acids. Germline V gene data show CDR1 as MDHEN and CDR2 as SYDVKM.

V gene TRBV19 combines with J gene TRBJ2-7, with 12 bases fitting TRBD1. Germline CDR1 LNHDA, CDR2 SQIVND (reference sequence). The CDR3 length is 15 residues. V lost 4 bases and J lost 6; bases outside the gene matches: 7. CDR3 nucleotides: TGTGCCAGTAGTACGACCGGGACAGGGGGCCTCGAGCAGTACTTC. This gives the protein CASSTTGTGGLEQYF.

The chain joins TRBV5-5 to TRBJ2-7; D might be TRBD2 (5 bases). Trimming removed 4 bases at V and 2 bases at J, with 16 bases between. CDR1 is SGHKS and CDR2 is YYEKEE in the germline V gene (reference sequence). The CDR3 sequence is 15 residues long. The CDR3 DNA sequence: TGTGCCAGCAGCGTATCTCCGGGGTGGGCCTACGAGCAGTACTTC. It yields the protein CASSVSPGWAYEQYF. The whole variable domain, filled in from reference TRBV5-5 and TRBJ2-7, reads DAGVTQSPTHLIKTRGQQVTLRCSPISGHKSVSWYQQVLGQGPQFIFQYYEKEERGRGNFPDRFSARQFPNYSSELNVNALLLGDSALYLCASSVSPGWAYEQYFGPGTRLTVT.